A selection of T cell receptor beta chains follows, all from one sample in a study of CD8 T cells in Susac syndrome. TCRdb reprocessed the immunoSEQ multiplex PCR reads with MiXCR, giving one entry per CDR3 protein. The sample holds around 160,000 distinct CDR3 sequences, over 85% seen once. Sequencing was done on a sample of CD4+ T cells from PBMCs. The source is a human donor in good health. Both conserved end residues are part of each CDR3. Fields, in order: V gene, J gene, D gene, CDR3 DNA, CDR3 protein. The D gene is left open where the match is weak.

TRBV18,TRBJ2-2,TRBD1,TGTGCCAGCTCACCTTGGACAGGGGAAATGGCCGGGGAGCTGTTTTTT,CASSPWTGEMAGELFF
TRBV25-1,TRBJ1-1,NA,TGTGCCAGCAGTGACCCCGGGACGAAGGACACTGAAGCTTTCTTT,CASSDPGTKDTEAFF
TRBV6-1,TRBJ1-6,TRBD1,TGTGCCAGCAGTCCCCACGGCAGGGGGCGAACCTATAATTCACCCCTCCACTTT,CASSPHGRGRTYNSPLHF
TRBV15,TRBJ2-5,NA,TGTGCCACCAGCAGAGCTGCAGAGACCCAGTACTTC,CATSRAAETQYF
TRBV3-1,TRBJ2-7,NA,TGTGCCAGCAGCCACAACATCTACGAGCAGTACTTC,CASSHNIYEQYF
TRBV6-2/TRBV6-3,TRBJ1-6,TRBD1,TGTGCCAGCAGTAACCAGGGGGACTCACCCCTCCACTTT,CASSNQGDSPLHF
TRBV15,TRBJ1-5,NA,TGTGCCACCAGCAAAAACAATCAGCCCCAGCATTTT,CATSKNNQPQHF
TRBV18,TRBJ2-3,TRBD1,TGTGCCAGCTCACCGAAACAGGGGGTAGATACGCAGTATTTT,CASSPKQGVDTQYF
TRBV30,TRBJ2-1,TRBD2,TGTGCCTGGAGCGCCCGGACTAGCCTAGACTCCTACAATGAGCAGTTCTTC,CAWSARTSLDSYNEQFF
TRBV20-1,TRBJ2-7,NA,TGCAGTGCTCGGGCAGTACCCGAGCAGTACTTC,CSARAVPEQYF